These 17 T cell receptor beta chains originate from one sample sequenced in a study of T cells expressing NK-cell markers. TCRdb re-called the 5' RACE reads and gives one entry per CDR3 protein, without DNA. This repertoire includes under 600,000 distinct CDR3 sequences. What was sequenced was blood T cells: a sorted CD56 or NKG2C T cell subset, CD4+ or CD8+ T cells, or bulk PBMC T cells (not recorded which). The receptors stem from a woman in her fifties or sixties in good health.

The CDR3 reads CASKAIGTGILNTEAFF. The chain uses TRBV5-1 and TRBJ1-1; the D gene TCRdb calls, TRBD1, cannot be checked with no DNA. This CDR3 region has 17 residues. Germline loops: CDR1 SGHRS, CDR2 YFSETQ.

This chain links TRBV2 with TRBJ2-2; there is no DNA to check the TCRdb D call of TRBD2. Germline loops: CDR1 SNHLY, CDR2 FYNNEI. The CDR3 has 16 amino acids. The CDR3 loop is CASSDPGLAGTGELFF. Full variable domain (remainder filled in from reference TRBV2 and TRBJ2-2): EPEVTQTPSHQVTQMGQEVILRCVPISNHLYFYWYRQILGQKVEFLVSFYNNEISEKSEIFDDQFSVERPDGSNFTLKIRSTKLEDSAMYFCASSDPGLAGTGELFFGEGSRLTVL.

The chain employs TRBV29-1 and TRBJ2-3; TCRdb's D gene call, TRBD1, goes unchecked for lack of DNA. This CDR3 is 14 amino acids long. Germline V gives CDR1 SQVTM, CDR2 ANQGSEA. The CDR3 loop reads CSVGQVSTGDTQYF.

The V gene is TRBV3-1, the J gene TRBJ1-1. CDR1 is LGHDT and CDR2 is YNNKEL in the germline V gene (reference sequence). This CDR3 is 14 amino acids long. This chain's CDR3 is CASSLSRPYTEAFF.

The chain employs TRBV27 and TRBJ2-3; the TCRdb D gene call, TRBD2, has no DNA to confirm it. Germline values: CDR1 MNHEY, CDR2 SMNVEV (reference sequence). This CDR3 region has 16 residues. CDR3 sequence reads: CASSWGLAGSTDTQYF.

The chain joins TRBV5-1 to TRBJ1-2; the D gene TCRdb calls, TRBD1, cannot be checked with no DNA. Germline V gives CDR1 SGHRS, CDR2 YFSETQ. The CDR3 contains 14 residues. CDR3 region: CASSSTGADYGYTF.

CDR3 sequence reads: CASTGAAAGELFF. The rearrangement uses TRBV7-9 and TRBJ2-2; the D gene TCRdb calls, TRBD1, cannot be checked with no DNA. The CDR3 has 13 residues. The germline gives CDR1 SEHNR, CDR2 FQNEAQ (reference sequence). Supplemented by reference TRBV7-9 and TRBJ2-2, the full variable domain reads DTGVSQNPRHKITKRGQNVTFRCDPISEHNRLYWYRQTLGQGPEFLTYFQNEAQLEKSRLLSDRFSAERPKGSFSTLEIQRTEQGDSAMYLCASTGAAAGELFFGEGSRLTVL.

This chain uses TRBV5-1 with TRBJ2-2; the D gene TCRdb calls, TRBD1, cannot be checked with no DNA. CDR3 length equals 16 residues. CDR1 SGHRS and CDR2 YFSETQ come from the germline V gene. CDR3 sequence: CASRSLVRHNTGELFF.

The chain recombines TRBV6-2 or TRBV6-3 with TRBJ1-2; TCRdb gives TRBD1 as the D gene, but with no DNA this cannot be confirmed. From germline, CDR1 is MNHEY and CDR2 SVGEGT. CDR3 length: 14 residues. CDR3 amino acids: CASSDPGWDYGYTF.

The chain combines TRBV5-1 with TRBJ1-1; TCRdb names TRBD1, which stays unverified in the absence of DNA. Germline CDR1 reads SGHRS; CDR2 reads YFSETQ. The CDR3 extends over 12 amino acids. CDR3 amino acids: CASSTDRLEAFF.

This rearrangement joins TRBV11-2 to TRBJ2-7; the TRBD1 assignment by TCRdb is unverifiable without DNA. The germline V gene encodes CDR1 SGHAT and CDR2 FQNNGV. The CDR3 is 14 amino acids. The CDR3 spells CASTTTRGTYEQYF.

CDR3 in amino acids: CASRQAAGVGTEAFF. The V and J genes are TRBV6-2 or TRBV6-3 and TRBJ1-1; TCRdb indicates TRBD1, and absent DNA this call remains unverified. Germline V gene data show CDR1 as MNHEY and CDR2 as SVGEGT. This CDR3 has 15 residues.

The chain uses TRBV7-7 and TRBJ2-1; with no DNA, the TCRdb D assignment of TRBD1 cannot be verified. Germline V gene lookup returns CDR1 SSHAT and CDR2 FNYEAQ (reference sequence). This CDR3 spans 13 amino acids. CDR3 residues: CASSLEVGAEQFF.

The chain uses TRBV6-1 and TRBJ1-1; TCRdb lists TRBD1, though no DNA is available to test this call. The germline CDR1 and CDR2 sequences are MNHNS and SASEGT. This CDR3 spans 13 amino acids. This CDR3 reads CASRERQPTEAFF.

The chain combines TRBV5-6 with TRBJ2-1; TCRdb's D gene call, TRBD1, goes unchecked for lack of DNA. This CDR3 has 15 amino acids. The germline V gene encodes CDR1 SGHDT and CDR2 YYEEEE. The CDR3 reads CASSLTGLGNNEQFF.

This rearrangement joins TRBV5-1 to TRBJ2-7; TCRdb reports TRBD2, a call that lacks DNA to check it against. This CDR3 is 15 amino acids long. CDR1 and CDR2 from the germline V gene are SGHRS and YFSETQ. The CDR3 is CASSLVAGGTYEQYF.

The V and J genes are TRBV12-3 or TRBV12-4 and TRBJ1-5; with no DNA, the TCRdb D assignment of TRBD1 cannot be verified. This CDR3 is built from 15 residues. The chain's CDR3 is CASSDRVLSNQPQHF.